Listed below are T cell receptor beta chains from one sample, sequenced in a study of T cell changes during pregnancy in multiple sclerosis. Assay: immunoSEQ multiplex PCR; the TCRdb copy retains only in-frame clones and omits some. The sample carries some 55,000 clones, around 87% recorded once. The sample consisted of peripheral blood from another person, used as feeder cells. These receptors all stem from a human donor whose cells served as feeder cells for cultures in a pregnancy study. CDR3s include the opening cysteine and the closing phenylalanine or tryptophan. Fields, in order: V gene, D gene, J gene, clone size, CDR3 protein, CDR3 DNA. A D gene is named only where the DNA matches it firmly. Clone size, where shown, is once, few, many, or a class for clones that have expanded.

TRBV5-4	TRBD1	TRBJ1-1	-	CASSRGQGPTEAFF	TGTGCCAGCAGCAGAGGACAGGGCCCCACTGAAGCTTTCTTT
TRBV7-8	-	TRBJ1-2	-	CASSLDWADYGYTF	TGTGCCAGCAGCTTAGATTGGGCTGACTATGGCTACACCTTC
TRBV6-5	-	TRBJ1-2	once	CASSSGQRYGYTF	TGTGCCAGCAGTTCGGGGCAGCGTTATGGCTACACCTTC
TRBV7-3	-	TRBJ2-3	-	CASSLTPADTQYF	TGTGCCAGCAGCTTAACCCCAGCAGATACGCAGTATTTT
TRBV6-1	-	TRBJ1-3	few	CASSETSGNTIYF	TGTGCCAGCAGTGAAACTTCCGGAAACACCATATATTTT
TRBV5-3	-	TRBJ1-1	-	CARSLKCRGGYTEAFF	TGTGCCAGAAGCTTGAAGTGTAGGGGGGGATACACTGAAGCTTTCTTT
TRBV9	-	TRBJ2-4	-	CASSVDSQGDIQYF	TGTGCCAGCAGCGTAGACAGTCAGGGAGACATTCAGTACTTC
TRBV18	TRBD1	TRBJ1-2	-	CASSPDRGGFGYTF	TGTGCCAGCTCACCTGACAGGGGAGGGTTCGGCTACACCTTC
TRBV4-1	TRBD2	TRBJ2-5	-	CASSLRLAGSQETQYF	TGCGCCAGCAGCCTCAGACTAGCGGGGTCCCAAGAGACCCAGTACTTC
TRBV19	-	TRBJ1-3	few	CASSIHSGNTIYF	TGTGCCAGTAGTATACACTCTGGAAACACCATATATTTT
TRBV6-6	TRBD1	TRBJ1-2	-	CASRSGTGTENYGYTF	TGTGCCAGCAGATCCGGGACAGGGACGGAGAACTATGGCTACACCTTC
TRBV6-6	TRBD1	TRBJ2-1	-	CASSYGTGEYNEQFF	TGTGCCAGCAGTTACGGGACAGGGGAATACAATGAGCAGTTCTTC